The clone carrying this TCR beta chain was seen a few times. Its antigen remains unidentified. The CDR3 loop spans 13 amino acids. J lost 9 bases, V lost 3 bases, and 4 bases had no gene match. The germline gives CDR1 SQVTM, CDR2 ANQGSEA. The sorted Tregs were CD4+CD25+CD127-/low cells. After constant-region reverse-primer amplification, full-length variable regions underwent semi-nested PCR with Nested Universal Primer A. TCRdb ran MiXCR on the 5' RACE reads and lists one entry per CDR3 protein. The table includes roughly 10,000 distinct CDR3 sequences, about 14% detected once. Study-level points and caveats: Tumor Treg TCRs overlapped most with tumor naive CD4+ cells. Tumor memory CD4+ T cell TCR gene usage was found to cluster with blood and lymph node memory CD4+ cells and with lymph node naive CD4+ cells. Whole repertoires were not studied in the larger cohort, only one V-J beta rearrangement.

This sequence joins TRBV29-1 and TRBJ1-6; 8 nucleotides match TRBD1. This TCR came from a female donor with breast cancer. What was sequenced was Tregs sorted from blood. In nucleotides, the CDR3 is TGCAGCGTTGAGGACAGGGCTAGTTCACCCCTCCACTTT. Its protein is CSVEDRASSPLHF.